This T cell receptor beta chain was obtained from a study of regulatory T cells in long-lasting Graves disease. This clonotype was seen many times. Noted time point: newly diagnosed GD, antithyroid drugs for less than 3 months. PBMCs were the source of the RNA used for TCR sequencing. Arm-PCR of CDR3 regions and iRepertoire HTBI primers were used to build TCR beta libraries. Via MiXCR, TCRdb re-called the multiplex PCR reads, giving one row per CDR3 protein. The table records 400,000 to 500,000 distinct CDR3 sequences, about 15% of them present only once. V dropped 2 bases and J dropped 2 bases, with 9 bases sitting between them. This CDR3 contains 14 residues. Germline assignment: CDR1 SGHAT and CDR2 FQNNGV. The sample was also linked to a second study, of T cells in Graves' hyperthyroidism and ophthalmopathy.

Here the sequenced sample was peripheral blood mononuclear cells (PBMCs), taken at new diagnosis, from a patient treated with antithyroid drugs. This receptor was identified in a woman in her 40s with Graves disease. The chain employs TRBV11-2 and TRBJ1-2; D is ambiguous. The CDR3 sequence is CASSLRRTNYGYTF. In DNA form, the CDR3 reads TGTGCCAGCAGCTTAAGGAGAACCAACTATGGCTACACCTTC. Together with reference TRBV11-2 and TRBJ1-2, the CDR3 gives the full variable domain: EAGVAQSPRYKIIEKRQSVAFWCNPISGHATLYWYQQILGQGPKLLIQFQNNGVVDDSQLPKDRFSAERLKGVDSTLKIQPAKLEDSAVYLCASSLRRTNYGYTFGSGTRLTVV.